This T cell receptor beta chain was identified during a study of Graves' ophthalmopathy and Graves' hyperthyroidism. Study-wide results and limits: Most thyroid clonotypes with frequency above 0.001 were detected in blood too.

This clonotype was seen repeatedly, ten times or more. Its antigen remains unknown. Amplified TCR beta CDR3 regions were obtained using RNA transcripts as template. After a first-round RT-PCR with HTBI primers, a second-round multiplex PCR was run. A single record per CDR3 protein comes from TCRdb applying MiXCR to the multiplex PCR reads. Of about 390,000 distinct CDR3 sequences in the sample, 17% are singletons; the top ten hold roughly 2.3%. Trimming took off 0 bases at V and 6 bases at J, with 12 bases between the two ends. The CDR3 runs to 14 residues. Germline CDR1 is MNHEY and CDR2 is SVGEGT. The source material was peripheral blood. The chain combines TRBV6-2 or TRBV6-3 with TRBJ2-7; D gene unclear. The TCR sequence derives from an adult woman with stable Graves' hyperthyroidism. This CDR3 reads CASSYSRTRSEQYF. DNA of the CDR3: TGTGCCAGCAGTTACTCGAGAACCCGAAGCGAGCAGTACTTC.